This T cell receptor beta chain was identified in a study of monozygotic twins with inflammatory bowel disease. Every TCR library drew on approximately 3.5 ug of total RNA. UMIs that included a 6-nucleotide sample barcode were added by template switching, which took place during cDNA synthesis. TCRdb re-called the 5' RACE reads; one entry per CDR3 protein, DNA not given. In total, the table holds around 380,000 distinct CDR3 sequences. Looked up from germline, CDR1 is SGHKS and CDR2 is YYEKEE (reference sequence). CDR3 size: 18 residues. Material: blood. The clonotype originates from a human donor with ulcerative colitis or Crohn's disease, or a healthy co-twin of an affected twin (not recorded which). This sequence joins TRBV5-5 and TRBJ2-1; TCRdb returns TRBD1, unconfirmable since there is no DNA. This chain's CDR3 is CASSHRHRDRVLSNEQFF.